The entry below gives a single T cell receptor (beta chain) sequence along with its context. Its specificity is not known. The data are from a study of PD-1 blockade in classical Hodgkin lymphoma. Profiled with immunoSEQ multiplex PCR; TCRdb holds only in-frame clones, not every one. The data contain fewer than 50,000 clones, roughly nine tenths of them singletons. V was shortened by 5 bases and J by 9 bases, with 11 bases between the two germline ends. Germline V gene lookup returns CDR1 MNHEY and CDR2 SVGAGI. The CDR3 runs to 12 residues. Broader study findings: It was among complete responders that baseline diversity resembled that of newly diagnosed patients. In CD4+ cells, TCR diversity went up significantly by C4D1, but in CD8+ cells it did not.

Each and every patient relapsed after autologous stem cell transplantation, and patients got differing brentuximab vedotin exposure. V usage is TRBV6-5 and J usage is TRBJ2-1, with TRBD1 as a possible D gene (5 bases). This receptor was identified in a human donor with classical Hodgkin lymphoma. The sequences come from peripheral blood mononuclear cells (PBMCs), collected before the second cycle of nivolumab. The DNA for the CDR3 is TGTGCCAGCAGTACCCAGGGTGGTGAGCAGTTCTTC. Protein: CASSTQGGEQFF.